The source of this T cell receptor (beta chain) is a study of PD-L1 blockade in urothelial cancer. Overall study: Between 0 and 3 chemotherapy regimens preceded treatment for each patient. Treatment start was followed by blood analysis at 3 weeks (second dose) and again at 6 weeks.

The table came from immunoSEQ multiplex PCR; TCRdb's copy has only in-frame clones and leaves some out. The table records tens of thousands of clones, roughly 84% of them present only once. Time point of the sample: pretreatment peripheral blood. Locally advanced or metastatic urothelial carcinoma was present in patients. J gave up 7 bases and V 0 bases, and 9 bases lay outside the gene matches. Germline lookup yields CDR1 SGHKS and CDR2 YYEKEE (reference sequence). CDR3 size: 15 residues. The genes are TRBV5-5 and TRBJ1-2; 7 positions agree with TRBD1. The sequenced sample was PBMCs, obtained around atezolizumab (anti-PD-L1) treatment. This receptor was taken from a man between 60 and 70 years old with urothelial cancer. Written as DNA, the CDR3 is TGTGCCAGCAGCTTGGAACGGACAGGCGGGCCTGGCTACACCTTC. Translation gives CASSLERTGGPGYTF.